This T cell receptor (beta chain) was identified during a study of CD8+CD57+ T cells in acquired aplastic anemia. Genomic DNA, the template, was used for profiling of the TCR beta VDJ and CDR3. MiXCR, run by TCRdb on the reads, gives a single entry per CDR3 protein. The repertoire holds around 160,000 distinct CDR3 sequences, with roughly 48% as singletons. For sequencing, patients were chosen who had shown expansion of CD8+CD57+ cells by flow cytometry. At the time of blood sampling, patients had not yet received any therapy. The CDR3 loop spans 13 amino acids. V gave up 4 bases and J gave up 3 bases, with 8 bases separating them. Per the germline V gene, CDR1 is SGHRS and CDR2 is YFSETQ.

This chain joins TRBV5-1 and TRBJ2-1; D may be TRBD1 (5 bases). This clonotype originated in a human donor with aplastic anemia. Sequencing was carried out using sorted CD4+, CD8+, or CD8+CD57+ T cells (not recorded which) from PBMCs. The CDR3 here is CASSITGYNEQFF. CDR3 sequence (DNA): TGCGCCAGCAGCATAACAGGCTACAATGAGCAGTTCTTC.